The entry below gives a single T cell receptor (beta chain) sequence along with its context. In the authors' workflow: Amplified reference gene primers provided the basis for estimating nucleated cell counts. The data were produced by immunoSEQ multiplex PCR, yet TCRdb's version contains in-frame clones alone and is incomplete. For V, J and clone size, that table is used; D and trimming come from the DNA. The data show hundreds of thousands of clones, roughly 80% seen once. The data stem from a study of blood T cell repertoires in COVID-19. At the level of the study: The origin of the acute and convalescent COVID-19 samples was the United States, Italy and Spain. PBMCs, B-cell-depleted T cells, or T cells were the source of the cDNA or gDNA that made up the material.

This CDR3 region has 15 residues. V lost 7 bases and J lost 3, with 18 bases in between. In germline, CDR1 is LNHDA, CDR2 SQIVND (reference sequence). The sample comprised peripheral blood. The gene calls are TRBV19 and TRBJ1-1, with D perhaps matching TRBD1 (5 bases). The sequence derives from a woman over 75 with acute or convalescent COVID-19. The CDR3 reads CASNGWQGKDTEAFF. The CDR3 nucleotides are TGTGCCAGTAACGGCTGGCAGGGTAAAGACACTGAAGCTTTCTTT.